This is a list of T cell receptor beta chains from one sample in a study of OX40 agonist ivuxolimab in advanced cancers. The table came from immunoSEQ multiplex PCR; TCRdb's copy has only in-frame clones and leaves some out. The data hold about 64,000 clones, with around 84% observed a single time. The sample here was CD4+ or CD8+ T cells sorted from blood, taken in a trial of the OX40 agonist ivuxolimab. Receptors originate from an adult with an advanced solid tumor such as melanoma, head and neck, liver or kidney cancer. Both conserved end residues are part of each CDR3. D genes are given only for firm matches. Size tells how often a clone was seen (once, few, many) or the class of an expanded clone, and some rows leave it out.

d_call | j_call | v_call | clone_size | cdr3_nt | cdr3_aa
TRBD1 | TRBJ1-2 | TRBV5-6 | . | TGTGCCAGCAGCTTGTACAGGGGGAACAACTATGGCTACACCTTC | CASSLYRGNNYGYTF
. | TRBJ2-2 | TRBV27 | . | TGTGCCAGCAGTTTCGCGCGAGGCGGGGAGCTGTTTTTT | CASSFARGGELFF
TRBD1 | TRBJ1-2 | TRBV7-9 | once | TGTGCCAGCAGCTTAGGGGACAGGGAAGGTCCCCATGGCTACACCTTC | CASSLGDREGPHGYTF
. | TRBJ2-7 | TRBV29-1 | . | TGCAGCGTTGGCTACGCCTACGAGCAGTACTTC | CSVGYAYEQYF
TRBD1 | TRBJ1-1 | TRBV15 | once | TGTGCCACCAGCAGAGGACAGGGGGCGGGAATGAACACTGAAGCTTTCTTT | CATSRGQGAGMNTEAFF
TRBD1 | TRBJ2-1 | TRBV6-5 | . | TGTGCCAGCAGCCGAGACAGGGGGCGAGACAATGAGCAGTTCTTC | CASSRDRGRDNEQFF
. | TRBJ2-7 | TRBV6-1 | . | TGTGCCAGCATGGCCAGTATCTACGAGCAGTACTTC | CASMASIYEQYF
TRBD1 | TRBJ2-2 | TRBV5-5 | . | TGTGCCAGCAGCCGGCTACAGGGGTCGAACACCGGGGAGCTGTTTTTT | CASSRLQGSNTGELFF
. | TRBJ2-7 | TRBV6-1 | . | TGTGCCAGCAGACGTGCGGGGACGGAGTACTTC | CASRRAGTEYF
. | TRBJ2-7 | TRBV2 | . | TGTGCCAGAGGGACATCCCACGAGCAGTACTTC | CARGTSHEQYF
. | TRBJ2-1 | TRBV2 | . | TGTGCCAGCAGTGAAGACAGGAGTTCCTACAATGAGCAGTTCTTC | CASSEDRSSYNEQFF
TRBD1 | TRBJ2-3 | TRBV15 | . | TGTGCCACCAGCAGAACCGGGACAGGGGGCACAGATACGCAGTATTTT | CATSRTGTGGTDTQYF
. | TRBJ2-6 | TRBV6-6 | . | TGTGCCAGCAGAAGACAGGCTGCTGGGGCCAACGTCCTGACTTTC | CASRRQAAGANVLTF
TRBD2 | TRBJ2-1 | TRBV5-6 | . | TGTGCCAGCAGCCCCATGAAAACCCCGGGAGGTTGGCACAATGAGCAGTTCTTC | CASSPMKTPGGWHNEQFF
TRBD2 | TRBJ2-7 | TRBV9 | . | TGTGCCAGCAGCGTAACTAGCGGGAGCTTATACGAGCAGTACTTC | CASSVTSGSLYEQYF
. | TRBJ1-5 | TRBV28 | . | TGTGCCAGCCAAGGGGGGTATAGCAATCAGCCCCAGCATTTT | CASQGGYSNQPQHF
. | TRBJ1-2 | TRBV5-6 | . | TGTGCCAGCAGCGTTGGCGGGACTGGCTACACCTTC | CASSVGGTGYTF
. | TRBJ1-4 | TRBV10-3 | . | TGTGCCATCAGTGAGTCCCCAATTACGCGGGGGAATGAAAAACTGTTTTTT | CAISESPITRGNEKLFF
. | TRBJ2-3 | TRBV4-1 | . | TGCGCCAGCAGCCAAGTTCCAGGGGTGCAGTATTTT | CASSQVPGVQYF
TRBD1 | TRBJ1-5 | TRBV28 | . | TGTGCCAGCAGTTTATTGGTTTTACAGGGGAGTCAGCCCCAGCATTTT | CASSLLVLQGSQPQHF
. | TRBJ2-3 | TRBV2 | . | TGTGCCAGCAGTGAAGGGGGCGCGGTTCCCCGAAAGTATTTT | CASSEGGAVPRKYF
TRBD1 | TRBJ2-7 | TRBV5-1 | . | TGCGCCAGCAGCTTGGGCGGGACAGGGAGCTCCTACGAGCAGTACTTC | CASSLGGTGSSYEQYF
. | TRBJ2-1 | TRBV19 | once | TGTGCCAGTAGTAAGGGGCGAGGGTATGAGCAGTTCTTC | CASSKGRGYEQFF
. | TRBJ1-1 | TRBV7-9 | . | TGTGCCAGCAGCCCCGGGACACCCAACACTGAAGCTTTCTTT | CASSPGTPNTEAFF
. | TRBJ2-5 | TRBV5-4 | . | TGTGCCAGCAGCTTCCCCCTGGGGGGCCAAGAGACCCAGTACTTC | CASSFPLGGQETQYF
TRBD2 | TRBJ2-7 | TRBV4-1 | . | TGCGCCAGCAGCCAGGCTACCGGGACTAGCGGATCCTACGAGCAGTACTTC | CASSQATGTSGSYEQYF
. | TRBJ1-4 | TRBV18 | medium-sized | TGTGCCAGCTCACCCCGGCATAATGAAAAACTGTTTTTT | CASSPRHNEKLFF